This entry lists 17 T cell receptor beta chains sequenced from one sample in a study of low-dose radiotherapy and immunotherapy resistance in tumors. Time point given: before trial treatment. Covering alpha and beta chains, TRAV- and TRBV-specific primers were used for the first-strand cDNA. TCR amplification ran roughly 20 PCR cycles using constant-region and V-primer adapter primers. TCRdb ran MiXCR on the reads and lists one entry per CDR3 protein. The profile covers around 79,000 distinct CDR3 sequences, with approximately 17% appearing a single time and over 4.5% taken by the ten largest. Sequencing used PBMCs, obtained before treatment. These receptor sequences come from a male donor with prostate cancer.

Ten or more counts support this clonotype. The gene calls are TRBV7-6 and TRBJ2-2; TRBD1 agrees at 8 bases. The CDR3 is 17 amino acids. In germline, CDR1 is SGHVS, CDR2 FNYEAQ. V lost 0 bases, J lost 6 bases, and 9 bases stayed unmatched. This CDR3 is CASSLAVGQGVSGELFF. CDR3 in DNA: TGTGCCAGCAGCTTAGCTGTAGGACAGGGTGTTTCCGGGGAGCTGTTTTTT.

This clonotype was observed at least ten times. The chain links TRBV28 to TRBJ2-5; tentatively, D is TRBD2 (7 bases). Germline CDR1 and CDR2: MDHEN and SYDVKM. V lost 5 bases and J 8 bases, leaving 18 bases between the germline ends. CDR3 length: 14 residues. The CDR3 reads CASSRGAGFDTQYF. CDR3 bases: TGTGCCAGCAGTCGGGGGGCTGGGTTTGATACCCAGTACTTC.

In its sample, this clonotype was seen many times. The rearrangement links TRBV5-1 to TRBJ2-3; TRBD1 is a possible D gene (7 bases). Germline V gene data show CDR1 as SGHRS and CDR2 as YFSETQ. Trimming shortened V by 5 bases and J by 2 bases, and 9 bases separated the two germline ends. The CDR3 is 13 amino acids. The CDR3 DNA reads as TGCGCCAGCAGGGAGGGGGCCACAGATACGCAGTATTTT. Its translation: CASREGATDTQYF.

The chain carries TRBV28 and TRBJ1-3; 8 nucleotides align to TRBD1. V shed 7 bases and J 3 bases; nucleotides not matched to a gene: 5. CDR1 is MDHEN, CDR2 SYDVKM, per germline. CDR3 size: 14 residues. CDR3 bases: TGTGCCAGCAAACTAACAGGGGGTGGAAACACCATATATTTT. Its translation is CASKLTGGGNTIYF.

In this sample, this clonotype turned up many times. The gene calls are TRBV7-2 and TRBJ2-1; maybe TRBD1 (5 bases). V was pared by 7 bases and J by 4 bases, with 17 bases between. This CDR3 comprises 15 residues. CDR1 and CDR2 from the germline V gene are SGHTA and FQGNSA. In nucleotides, the CDR3 is TGTGCCAGCAACCCAGACAGAACACCATACAATGAGCAGTTCTTC. It codes for CASNPDRTPYNEQFF.

This clonotype came up many times. This rearrangement joins TRBV23-1 to TRBJ1-5; D perhaps matches TRBD1 (6 bases). TRBV23-1 is an ORF; its function is uncertain. The V end was cut by 4 bases, the J end by 0 bases, with 25 bases between. This CDR3 spans 20 amino acids. The CDR3 DNA reads TGCGCCAGCAGTCCCCCCAAGGGGGGGATCGAATCTTATAGCAATCAGCCCCAGCATTTT. Translating gives CASSPPKGGIESYSNQPQHF.

A remark on this clonotype: This sequence is one base from a far larger clone and is likely a read error. This chain uses TRBV4-2 with TRBJ2-3; D is uncertain. The ends were cut back, 6 bases at V and 1 base at J, with 14 bases in the middle. The germline V gene has CDR1 LGHNA and CDR2 YNFKEQ. There are 15 residues in the CDR3. CDR3 amino acids: CASRETRAGTDTQYF. CDR3 bases: TGTGCCAGCAGAGAGACAAGGGCTGGCACAGATACGCAGTATTTT.

In this sample, this clonotype turned up many times. The V call is TRBV19, the J call TRBJ1-5; D call uncertain. This CDR3 is built from 14 residues. With 3 bases removed from V and 3 bases from J, the gap between germline ends came to 9 bases. Germline V gene sequence: CDR1 LNHDA, CDR2 SQIVND (reference sequence). The CDR3 sequence is CASSMADNNQPQHF. The CDR3 coding sequence is TGTGCCAGTAGTATGGCAGACAACAATCAGCCCCAGCATTTT.

J is TRBJ2-1 and V is TRBV3-1; either TRBD1 or TRBD2 may supply D (5 bases each). Per germline, CDR1 LGHDT and CDR2 YNNKEL (reference sequence). The CDR3 runs to 16 residues. The ends were cut back, 0 bases at V and 5 bases at J, with 14 bases in the middle. This CDR3 reads CASSQDWGSGHNEQFF. The CDR3 DNA reads as TGTGCCAGCAGCCAAGATTGGGGGAGCGGTCACAATGAGCAGTTCTTC.

This clonotype was counted ten times or more. This sequence joins TRBV7-9 and TRBJ1-6, with 7 bases aligning to TRBD1. Germline V lookup: CDR1 SEHNR, CDR2 FQNEAQ (reference sequence). J was trimmed by 7 bases and V by 2 bases; bases with no gene match: 11. This CDR3 has 17 residues. The CDR3: CASSLKGAGGGNSPLHF. As DNA, the CDR3 is TGTGCCAGCAGCTTAAAGGGGGCCGGTGGGGGGAATTCACCCCTCCACTTT. The full variable domain, its missing parts supplied by reference TRBV7-9 and TRBJ1-6, is DTGVSQNPRHKITKRGQNVTFRCDPISEHNRLYWYRQTLGQGPEFLTYFQNEAQLEKSRLLSDRFSAERPKGSFSTLEIQRTEQGDSAMYLCASSLKGAGGGNSPLHFGNGTRLTVT.

The J gene is TRBJ2-3, the V gene TRBV28; TRBD2 agrees at 7 bases. V was clipped by 4 bases and J by 0 bases; unmatched bases: 7. Germline V gene lookup returns CDR1 MDHEN and CDR2 SYDVKM. This CDR3 is 16 amino acids long. The CDR3 here is CASSSPGLPSTDTQYF. In DNA, the CDR3 is TGTGCCAGCAGTTCCCCGGGACTACCAAGCACAGATACGCAGTATTTT.

This clonotype showed up many times. This chain links TRBV24-1 with TRBJ2-3; 11 positions match TRBD1. With 4 bases clipped from V and 3 bases from J, the junction kept 5 bases outside the gene matches. The CDR3 totals 16 residues. Germline CDR1 KGHDR, CDR2 SFDVKD. This CDR3 is CATSEPGQGVTDTQYF. CDR3 in DNA: TGTGCCACCAGTGAACCGGGACAGGGGGTTACAGATACGCAGTATTTT.

This clonotype was observed at least ten times. The J gene is TRBJ2-3, the V gene TRBV7-8, with 8 bases aligning to TRBD2. The V gene end was trimmed by 4 bases and the J gene end by 0 bases; junction bases not matched to a gene: 15. CDR3 length equals 19 residues. CDR1 and CDR2 (germline): SGHVS, FQNEAQ. The CDR3 DNA is TGTGCCAGCAGCTCAGGGGTGGCTAGCGGGCATATGAGCACAGATACGCAGTATTTT. Translated, it gives CASSSGVASGHMSTDTQYF.

This chain connects TRBV29-1 to TRBJ2-7; 7 positions agree with TRBD1. V shed 6 bases, J shed 2 bases, and the junction held 7 bases outside the gene matches. This CDR3 comprises 13 residues. The germline gives CDR1 SQVTM, CDR2 ANQGSEA. CDR3 nucleotide sequence: TGCAGCGTCCAACCGACAGGGACCTACGAGCAGTACTTC. This translates into CSVQPTGTYEQYF.

V gene TRBV14 combines with J gene TRBJ2-1, with no clear D. CDR3 length: 12 amino acids. Germline CDR1 SGHDN, CDR2 FVKESK. V dropped 4 bases and J dropped 7 bases, with 8 bases sitting between them. Written as DNA, the CDR3 is TGTGCCAGCAGCCGATCTCGGAATGAGCAGTTCTTC. It is translated as CASSRSRNEQFF.

This clonotype was counted only a few times. This chain uses TRBV10-3 with TRBJ1-2; TRBD1 is a possible D gene (5 bases). Germline CDR1 reads ENHRY; CDR2 reads SYGVKD. The CDR3 spans 13 residues. V dropped 2 bases and J dropped 14 bases, with 18 bases sitting between them. For the CDR3, the DNA is TGTGCCATCAGTGAGCCCCGGACACCCCTCCCTACCTTC. This gives the protein CAISEPRTPLPTF.

In the case of this clonotype: Only one base separates this from a far larger clonotype, so it likely reflects a read error. The chain's CDR3 is CASSSQGSYNVQFF. The CDR3, as DNA: TGTGCCAGCAGTTCACAGGGTTCCTACAATGTGCAGTTCTTC. The chain joins TRBV5-3 to TRBJ2-1; tentative D call: TRBD1 (6 bases). TRBV5-3 has ORF status, its function being uncertain. There are 14 residues in the CDR3.